This entry features one T cell receptor (beta chain) sequence. Its antigen remains unknown. Peripheral blood and lesional scalp punch biopsies came from alopecia areata patients. The data were taken from a study of CD8+ T cells in alopecia areata. Study findings and constraints: Compared with normal scalp, lesional scalp had higher clonality and more expanded CD8+ clones. Scalp sample sequencing also detects resident alphabeta T cells of normal skin. Shared TCR sequences were less clear between patients than in mice, possibly partly from HLA diversity.

Looked up from germline, CDR1 is MDHEN and CDR2 is SYDVKM. V gave up 5 bases and J gave up 6 bases; unmatched junction bases: 3. The length of the CDR3 is 13 residues. cDNA serving as the sequencing template came from extracted, reverse transcribed RNA. Sequencing was performed with immunoSEQ multiplex PCR; in TCRdb, only in-frame clones are kept and a portion is missing. The table includes about 64,000 clones, 44% detected once. This chain joins TRBV28 and TRBJ1-1; 10 bases fit TRBD1. This TCR came from a human donor with alopecia areata. The sample was NKG2D-low CD8+ T cells sorted from blood. The CDR3 loop is CASSGTGEAEAFF. The CDR3 DNA sequence: TGTGCCAGCAGTGGGACAGGGGAAGCTGAAGCTTTCTTT.